Presented here are 21 T cell receptor beta chains from one specimen sequenced in a study of cytomegalovirus exposure and HLA in healthy donors. Sequencing used immunoSEQ multiplex PCR; TCRdb keeps in-frame clones, though not all of them. The repertoire holds about 280,000 clones, with 65% to 90% as singletons. Sequencing was carried out using PBMCs. The receptors derive from a woman under 30 in good health and CMV-seronegative.

V is TRBV7-4 and J is TRBJ2-7; 11 nucleotides line up with TRBD2. CDR3 length: 17 amino acids. V shed 3 bases, J shed 0 bases, and the junction held 7 bases outside the gene matches. Germline loops: CDR1 SGHVT, CDR2 SQSDAQ. The CDR3 nucleotides read TGTGCCAGCAGCTTTTTAGGGACTAGCGGTATCTCCTACGAGCAGTACTTC. This codes for CASSFLGTSGISYEQYF.

The sample holds one count of this clone. The junction departs from germline at one end; a sequencing error may be responsible. This same CDR3 is encoded by further DNA sequences in the sample. V is TRBV25-1 and J is TRBJ2-1, with 12 bases fitting TRBD1. This CDR3 is 17 amino acids long. The germline V gene has CDR1 MGHDK and CDR2 SYGVNS. The CDR3 DNA sequence: TGTGCCAGCAGTGATTGGGCGGGGACAGGGGGCTGGAATGAGCAATTCTTC. This translates into CASSDWAGTGGWNEQFF.

The rearrangement uses TRBV5-6 and TRBJ1-5; 7 positions match TRBD1. Unmatched junction bases numbered 8, after V lost 4 bases and J lost 7 bases. CDR1 is SGHDT and CDR2 is YYEEEE in the germline V gene. The CDR3 runs 14 residues. The CDR3 DNA reads TGTGCCAGCAGCGAGGGGGCCAGGGCCCAGCCCCAGCATTTT. Translating gives CASSEGARAQPQHF.

The V call is TRBV19, the J call TRBJ2-1, with D uncertain. The CDR3 sequence is 14 residues long. Per the germline V gene, CDR1 is LNHDA and CDR2 is SQIVND (reference sequence). Trimming left V 6 bases short and J 8 bases short, with 17 bases between. CDR3 DNA sequence: TGTGCCAGTAGCCTTACTCCGACTGATCATGAGCAGTTCTTC. Its translation is CASSLTPTDHEQFF.

This clone was observed once. The CDR3 nucleotides read TGTGCCAGCTCCCACAGTGAAGGGGGTTCCAAAAACATTCAGTACTTC. It translates to CASSHSEGGSKNIQYF. The rearrangement uses TRBV18 and TRBJ2-4; D is possibly TRBD1 (6 bases). The CDR3 covers 16 residues. Germline V gene data show CDR1 as KGHSH and CDR2 as LQKENI. V lost 6 bases, J lost 2 bases, and 17 bases lay in between.

This chain links TRBV30 with TRBJ1-1, with unresolved D. V dropped 2 bases and J dropped 13 bases, with 17 bases sitting between them. Germline values: CDR1 GTSNPN, CDR2 SVGIG (reference sequence). This CDR3 is built from 12 residues. The CDR3 spells CAWSSPSGLLFF. The CDR3, as DNA: TGTGCCTGGAGTTCGCCCTCGGGTCTTCTTTTCTTT.

This rearrangement joins TRBV7-2 to TRBJ1-2; perhaps TRBD1 as D (5 bases). Germline V gene sequence: CDR1 SGHTA, CDR2 FQGNSA. The CDR3 spans 11 residues. V dropped 6 bases and J dropped 5 bases, with 7 bases sitting between them. CDR3 in amino acids: CASSPGYGYTF. CDR3 nucleotide sequence: TGTGCCAGCAGTCCAGGGTATGGCTACACCTTC. The variable domain in full, with the rest retrieved from reference TRBV7-2 and TRBJ1-2, is GAGVSQSPSNKVTEKGKDVELRCDPISGHTALYWYRQSLGQGLEFLIYFQGNSAPDKSGLPSDRFSAERTGGSVSTLTIQRTQQEDSAVYLCASSPGYGYTFGSGTRLTVV.

This clone appeared a few times. This chain joins TRBV27 and TRBJ2-3; TRBD2 is a possible D gene (5 bases). Trimming removed 5 bases from V and 3 bases from J, with 12 bases in between. Germline V lookup: CDR1 MNHEY, CDR2 SMNVEV (reference sequence). The CDR3 sequence is 14 residues long. CDR3 protein: CASSREGETDTQYF. DNA for the CDR3: TGTGCCAGCAGTCGCGAGGGAGAGACAGATACGCAGTATTTT.

This clone was seen only a few times. The genes are TRBV7-2 and TRBJ1-2; D is unclear. Germline CDR1 is SGHTA and CDR2 is FQGNSA. The CDR3 has 13 amino acids. Trimming removed 6 bases from V and 8 bases from J, with 16 bases in between. CDR3 in DNA: TGTGCCAGCAGAGACCCTCCGAGAGGCGGCTACACCTTC. As protein: CASRDPPRGGYTF.

The rearrangement uses TRBV5-1 and TRBJ2-2; the D is unclear. V lost 2 bases and J lost 5, with 4 bases in between. The CDR3 loop spans 12 amino acids. CDR1 and CDR2 from the germline V gene are SGHRS and YFSETQ. CDR3 nucleotide sequence: TGCGCCAGCAGCTTTGAGACCGGGGAGCTGTTTTTT. Translated: CASSFETGELFF.

V gene TRBV30 combines with J gene TRBJ1-5; tentative D call: TRBD1 (6 bases). Trimming took 2 bases from V and 3 from J, leaving 8 bases between them. There are 13 residues in the CDR3. CDR1 and CDR2 (germline): GTSNPN, SVGIG (reference sequence). The CDR3: CAWSPGANQPQHF. The CDR3 region has the DNA TGTGCCTGGAGTCCAGGGGCCAATCAGCCCCAGCATTTT.

The chain combines TRBV7-2 with TRBJ2-3, with 8 bases lining up with TRBD2. CDR1 is SGHTA, CDR2 FQGNSA, per germline. V was pared by 5 bases and J by 4 bases, with 8 bases of the junction left unmatched. The length of the CDR3 is 15 residues. In DNA, the CDR3 is TGTGCCAGCAGCACCCGGGGGGGACGGGCAGATACGCAGTATTTT. It yields the protein CASSTRGGRADTQYF.

V and J are TRBV4-2 and TRBJ2-7, with 7 positions matching TRBD1. V lost 4 bases and J lost 5; bases outside the gene matches: 8. There are 14 residues in the CDR3. From germline, CDR1 is LGHNA and CDR2 YNFKEQ. The CDR3 DNA reads TGTGCCAGCAGCCCGGGCCAGGGGGTGAACGAGCAGTACTTC. Protein sequence: CASSPGQGVNEQYF.

This rearrangement joins TRBV19 to TRBJ1-2, with D possibly being TRBD1 (6 bases). V was clipped by 2 bases and J by 1 base, with 11 bases between them. Germline CDR1 LNHDA, CDR2 SQIVND (reference sequence). The CDR3 covers 15 residues. The CDR3 DNA is TGTGCCAGTAGTATATATTCGGACAGTAACTATGGCTACACCTTC. Translated, it gives CASSIYSDSNYGYTF.

This clone was detected ten times or more. In DNA form, the CDR3 reads TGTGCCAGCAGCTTAGATCTGGCAGGGGGCTATGGCTACACCTTC. As protein: CASSLDLAGGYGYTF. This chain uses TRBV11-2 with TRBJ1-2; the match to TRBD1 covers 7 bases. With V trimmed by 0 bases and J by 4 bases, 5 bases remained unmatched. Per the germline V gene, CDR1 is SGHAT and CDR2 is FQNNGV. This CDR3 has 15 residues.

This chain links TRBV4-3 with TRBJ2-1, with D unclear. Trimming removed 3 bases from V and 8 bases from J, with 14 bases in between. Germline assignment: CDR1 LGHNA and CDR2 YSLEER. The CDR3 loop spans 14 amino acids. The chain's CDR3 is CASSQENTRDEQFF. In nucleotides, the CDR3 is TGCGCCAGCAGCCAGGAAAACACACGGGATGAGCAGTTCTTC.

The chain uses TRBV12-5 and TRBJ1-5, with 7 bases aligning to TRBD1. Germline V gene data show CDR1 as LGHNT and CDR2 as FRNRAP. Unmatched junction bases numbered 8, after V lost 6 bases and J lost 6 bases. The CDR3 has 14 residues. The CDR3 nucleotides read TGTGCTAGTGGCCCTCCTCAGGGGGGTCAGCCCCAGCATTTT. As protein: CASGPPQGGQPQHF.

For the CDR3, the DNA is TGTGCCAGCGGGAGATCCTACAATGAGCAGTTCTTC. This codes for CASGRSYNEQFF. The rearrangement joins TRBV18 to TRBJ2-1; D might be TRBD2 (5 bases). The CDR3 consists of 12 residues. Trimming took off 8 bases at V and 1 base at J, with 6 bases between the two ends. Germline loops: CDR1 KGHSH, CDR2 LQKENI. Combining the CDR3 with reference TRBV18 and TRBJ2-1 gives the whole variable domain NAGVMQNPRHLVRRRGQEARLRCSPMKGHSHVYWYRQLPEEGLKFMVYLQKENIIDESGMPKERFSAEFPKEGPSILRIQQVVRGDSAAYFCASGRSYNEQFFGPGTRLTVL.

The CDR3 DNA reads TGCGCCAGCAGCCAAGATTCGACTAGCGGGGGGCCTTGGGAGACCCAGTACTTC. Translating it yields CASSQDSTSGGPWETQYF. The gene calls are TRBV4-3 and TRBJ2-5; 13 bases line up with TRBD2. V lost 0 bases, J lost 5 bases, and 9 bases stayed unmatched. Per germline, CDR1 LGHNA and CDR2 YSLEER. This CDR3 region has 18 residues.

The gene calls are TRBV4-1 and TRBJ2-7; 9 bases map to TRBD1. Per the germline V gene, CDR1 is MGHRA and CDR2 is YSYEKL. CDR3 size: 15 residues. Trimming took 4 bases from V and 3 from J; bases not matched to a gene: 7. CDR3: CASSLPGQGSYEQYF. CDR3 bases: TGCGCCAGCAGCCTTCCGGGACAGGGAAGCTACGAGCAGTACTTC.

This chain uses TRBV27 with TRBJ2-7; 9 bases match TRBD1. This CDR3 contains 15 residues. Germline V gene data show CDR1 as MNHEY and CDR2 as SMNVEV (reference sequence). J was trimmed by 4 bases and V by 5 bases; bases with no gene match: 9. The DNA for the CDR3 is TGTGCCAGCAGTGCTACAGGGGGCTTAACGTACGAGCAGTACTTC. Protein: CASSATGGLTYEQYF.